This TCR beta chain was captured in a study of cytomegalovirus exposure and HLA in healthy donors (dated by TCRdb to about 2017). With respect to the entire study: According to an earlier analysis of several hundred of the donors, roughly 180 million T cells yielded 117 million unique TCR beta sequences and approximately 300 Gb of sequence data. Approximately 300 gigabases of sequencing data and around 85 million unique TCR sequences made up an early release that covered several hundred HLA-typed donors. Of the 398 genotyped donors, 65% to 90% fell in the genetic ancestry cluster associated with self-reported Caucasian donors. The study aimed to test whether cataloging public T cell receptors could reveal signatures of past pathogen exposure. The T cell repertoires of roughly 660 subjects were profiled by immunosequencing and related to cytomegalovirus serostatus. In addition to the first cohort of 666 subjects, a separate validation cohort of over 90 different subjects was used. The study combined high-throughput TCR immunosequencing, statistical association of individual TCRs with disease status, and machine learning to predict cytomegalovirus infection status. A later analysis re-analyzed previously published TCR beta repertoires from 666 donors and added high-resolution HLA genotyping to study TCR occurrence patterns. In the later analysis, no new phenotypic data were used to find candidate immune exposures; instead, reliance was placed on TCR beta sequences and their occurrence across donors. An earlier analysis of fewer than 700 of the donors applied high-throughput TCR beta sequencing to assess whether each TCR beta V gene segment acted as functional or pseudogenic. Donor age, sex, ethnicity and CMV serostatus were compiled together with the repertoire data. In a later genetic analysis, genome-wide SNP genotypes for about three fifths of the roughly 670 donors were used, and that subset was treated as a discovery cohort. Every repertoire in the discovery cohort had been generated on one and the same sequencing platform. HLA typing included class I and class II loci at four-digit resolution. Typing coverage varied by locus: roughly 620-640 donors for A, B, C, DRB1 and DQB1; more than 500 for DQA1; approximately 610 for DPA1; roughly 450 for DPB1. Because of strong linkage in the cohort, roughly five DR-DQ haplotypes were treated as single units for association and clustering. Across approximately 420 genotyped donors of the cohort, an average of approximately 240,000 unique TCR beta nucleotide sequences per donor were sequenced, and approximately 17% of those sequences were non-productive. Results the study describes overall, beyond this receptor: Presence/absence analyses assumed roughly uniform sequencing depth across donors, an assumption that may not hold. Because HLA typing was unavailable for some donors at each locus, only the typed subset was used in association tests. Several of the top co-occurrence clusters appeared to be linked to parvovirus B19, influenza, CMV and Epstein-Barr virus, according to a later analysis. Some IMGT-functional V segments, including TRBV6-2 and TRBV6-3, could not be distinguished by the 87-base-pair reads and were therefore excluded. A later analysis found that most CMV-associated TCR beta chains appeared HLA-restricted, with HLA associations seemingly driven largely by CMV exposure. In a later analysis, the rate of TCR association differed among HLA loci, with DRB1 alleles having the most associated TCRs and HLA-C alleles having the fewest. The classifier was reported to diagnose cytomegalovirus status with high specificity and sensitivity in both the original cohort and the validation cohort. Compared with equally common non-associated chains, HLA-associated TCR beta chains in a later analysis were more clonally expanded and had lower generation probabilities. Broadly in line with IMGT annotations, most TCR beta V segments showed up in productive rearrangements about 87% or about 30% of the time in an earlier analysis of several hundred of the donors. Specific HLA alleles were associated with roughly 17,000 TCR beta sequences at a false discovery rate of 0.05 in a later analysis. For the cohort, immune exposure information was limited to CMV serostatus. Linkage disequilibrium might explain the correlated functional status among segregating V segments, but an unknown experimental factor could not be ruled out. When HLA alleles, especially DR and DQ, strongly co-occurred, TCR associations were difficult to assign to individual alleles. A further reported finding was that TCR beta sequences accurately predicted the HLA-A and HLA-B alleles for most subjects in the first cohort. Most TCR sequences were seen in very few donors, while some public TCRs were found in many individuals. A group of highly shared sequence variants was considered likely to be a technical artifact of the sequencing pipeline. About 17 rarely observed V segments, including chromosome 9 orphons, were excluded from the earlier analysis of about 500 of the donors because counts were too low. The authors suggested that the approach could potentially be extended to other disease states and immunological phenotypes. In vitro tests confirmed that a few of the cytomegalovirus-associated TCR beta chains recognize cytomegalovirus antigens. The cohort was sequenced for TCR beta chains only, and without alpha or paired-chain data the features that could be detected were limited. The study gave a list of under 200 TCR beta chains associated with cytomegalovirus. A later genetic analysis reported fewer N-insertions in productive TCRs among donors in an Asian-associated ancestry cluster than the roughly 700-donor mean. A later genetic analysis associated a missense DCLRE1C variant with V-gene and J-gene trimming of TCR beta chains, and an independent cohort replicated the association.

The cohort consisted of more than 650 healthy bone marrow donors. All cohort members were sampled while nominally healthy, although unrecorded immune exposures were likely present. The donor tested CMV seropositive and was one of the 289 seropositive cohort members. A peripheral blood sample was provided by each donor, and peripheral blood mononuclear cells were used for TCR beta sequencing. The Qiagen DNeasy Blood Extraction Kit was used to extract genomic DNA from the blood cell samples. To note about this clone: This receptor's antigen is unknown. Base qualities were left out, and no much larger clone turns up one base away.

Inclusive of the bounding cysteine and phenylalanine, the CDR3 is 11 residues long. Only the CDR3 part of the read is kept: 33 bases, read in frame from the first base. V lost 6 bases and J lost 4 bases; the stretch between them is 4 bases long. The germline V gene provides CDR1 MDHEN and CDR2 SYDVKM. Library creation used the immunoSEQ multiplex PCR assay. The multiplex PCR relied on a mix of 60 forward primers for TCR Vbeta segments and 13 reverse primers for TCR Jbeta segments. Amplification of the CDR3 region of rearranged TCR beta genes was performed with a multiplex PCR assay on genomic DNA. Amplified TCR beta libraries were sequenced as 87-base-pair reads on the Illumina HiSeq System. Per the authors' processing: A later analysis tallied roughly 78 million unique TCR beta chains across the approximately 670 repertoires, and around 9.9 million of those chains were shared by two or more donors. To remove PCR and sequencing errors, raw reads were error-corrected and collapsed into unique sequences using a nearest-neighbor algorithm that merged closely related sequences. Alignment of CDR3 sequences to IMGT reference sequences was used to assign V, D and J gene segments. For a sequence to be retained, at least a six-nucleotide match to both a V gene segment and a J gene segment was required. Rearrangements were called productive when the CDR3 lacked stop codons and stayed in frame with V and J; all others were non-productive. Following IMGT convention, CDR3 was defined as the stretch from the second conserved V-encoded cysteine up to the conserved J-encoded phenylalanine. Sequences without an unambiguous match to a single V gene segment were excluded from the earlier analysis of approximately 600 of the donors. In an earlier analysis of some 590 of the donors, V segments were called functional above 56.7% productive rearrangements and were called segregating when the between-donor standard deviation exceeded 5%. To diagnose cytomegalovirus status from the catalog of TCR beta chain sequences, a statistical classification framework was built. In a later analysis, TCR nucleotide sequences were compared against IMGT/GENE-DB human TR gene sequences so that V and J genes could be assigned. In a later analysis, CDR3 sequences and most-parsimonious VDJ recombination scenarios were assigned using the TCRdist pipeline. In a later analysis, each TCR beta chain was defined by its CDR3 amino acid sequence together with its V-gene family, and reads lacking a unique V-gene family were excluded. A later analysis removed 592 highly shared, low-generation-probability nucleotide sequences to deal with suspected cross-contamination and a sequencing artifact. In a later analysis, a clonal expansion index for each public chain was calculated from normalized within-repertoire ranks of inferred template counts. In a later analysis, generation probabilities were computed with a VDJ recombination model fitted to out-of-frame rearrangements, and the resulting probabilities were checked against IGoR. In a later analysis, hypergeometric tests were used to score TCR-TCR, TCR-HLA and TCR-CMV co-occurrence, with a repertoire-size bias correction applied to TCR pairs. False discovery rates were estimated in a later analysis by permuting HLA or CMV assignments 20 times. In a later analysis, co-occurring TCRs were grouped using DBSCAN, and TCRdist sequence similarity was added for clustering within HLA-allele-positive subsets. Repertoires with fewer than 30,000 or more than 120,000 public chains, plus five repertoires with anomalous nucleotide sharing, were excluded from co-occurrence clustering. Here the immuneACCESS table is served through TCRdb, limited to in-frame sequences with V and J called. Missing clones are a known gap in these copies; in checked studies unresolved V genes cover under half, and the rest lacks a known reason. D and trimming come from the DNA, and the V and J calls and clone size come from that table. The sample includes under 150,000 clones, with less than 80% observed a single time. 7.5% to 9.5% of the sample comes from the top ten.

Sample: PBMCs. This clonotype was obtained from a woman in her thirties or forties in good health and CMV-seropositive. This chain is built from TRBV28 and TRBJ1-5; no D segment can be confidently identified. The bases are TGTGCCAGCAGGAGGAATCAGCCCCAGCATTTT. The resulting protein is CASRRNQPQHF.